This TCR beta chain was captured by sequencing in a study of blood T cell repertoires in COVID-19. Study details: The samples span acute and convalescent COVID-19 from the United States, Italy and Spain. PBMCs, B-cell-depleted T cells, or T cells were the source of the cDNA or gDNA that made up the material.

Authors' methods: Amplified reference gene primers provided the basis for estimating nucleated cell counts. Libraries were prepared by immunoSEQ multiplex PCR; TCRdb keeps only in-frame clonotypes and omits some of them. That table furnishes V, J and clone size, whereas the DNA furnished D and trimming. The table records 310,000 or so clones, approximately 83% of them present only once. The V and J ends lost 3 bases and 3 bases respectively, with 16 bases between them. The CDR3 has 16 residues. The germline CDR1 and CDR2 sequences are SGHTS and YDEGEE. The source of this sequence is a woman in her thirties who had recovered from COVID-19. The chain couples TRBV5-8 to TRBJ1-5, with TRBD1 as a possible D gene (6 bases). The sequenced sample was peripheral blood. CDR3 in amino acids: CASSSTGLLNNQPQHF. The CDR3 DNA reads TGTGCCAGCAGCTCCACAGGGCTTTTGAACAATCAGCCCCAGCATTTT.